The 15 T cell receptor beta chains below all came from one sample that was sequenced in a study of response to subunit inactivated influenza vaccine. TCRdb ran MiXCR on the RT-PCR reads and lists one entry per CDR3 protein. The data show roughly 190,000 distinct CDR3 sequences, 10% to 15% seen once. These sequences were also reported in another study, on T cells expressing NK-cell markers. Per that study: Generation of TCR beta cDNA was performed by 5'RACE template switching incorporating UMIs.

Sequenced here: CD8+ T cells sorted from PBMCs, sampled roughly 13 days after vaccination. These receptors all stem from a man aged 45-60 years who received an inactivated influenza vaccine.

The V call is TRBV15, the J call TRBJ2-7; D remains unclear. CDR1 and CDR2 from the germline V gene are LNHNV and YYDKDF (reference sequence). This CDR3 is 16 amino acids long. Between the trimmed V and J ends, which lost 0 bases and 5 bases, there was a span of 17 bases. The CDR3 loop is CATSRDGIGLFDEQYF. The CDR3 region has the DNA TGTGCCACCAGCAGAGATGGGATAGGGTTATTCGACGAGCAGTACTTC.

This clonotype was seen only a few times. The chain carries TRBV12-3 or TRBV12-4 and TRBJ2-5; D is unresolved. This CDR3 comprises 12 residues. V lost 6 bases to trimming and J lost 5 bases, with 10 bases between them. The chain's CDR3 is CASRIDGETQYF. The CDR3 region has the DNA TGTGCCAGCAGAATAGATGGGGAGACCCAGTACTTC.

This clonotype was observed a few times. This rearrangement joins TRBV27 to TRBJ1-1; D unresolved. CDR1 is MNHEY and CDR2 is SMNVEV in the germline V gene (reference sequence). V was shortened by 5 bases and J by 4 bases, with 14 bases between the two germline ends. This CDR3 comprises 14 residues. CDR3 coding DNA: TGTGCCAGCAGTCTACAGACATCCGGCACTGAAGCTTTCTTT. This gives the protein CASSLQTSGTEAFF.

This clonotype was seen more than once but under ten times. The chain has TRBV9 and TRBJ2-1; 8 bases are shared with TRBD2. Germline CDR1 is SGDLS and CDR2 is YYNGEE. The J segment lost 0 bases and the V segment lost 3 bases, leaving 2 bases of the junction unmatched. The CDR3 runs to 15 residues. This chain's CDR3 is CASSGSGASYNEQFF. The CDR3 bases are TGTGCCAGCAGCGGTAGCGGGGCCTCCTACAATGAGCAGTTCTTC. The variable domain in full, completed from reference TRBV9 and TRBJ2-1, reads DSGVTQTPKHLITATGQRVTLRCSPRSGDLSVYWYQQSLDQGLQFLIQYYNGEERAKGNILERFSAQQFPDLHSELNLSSLELGDSALYFCASSGSGASYNEQFFGPGTRLTVL.

The sample holds a few counts of this clonotype. The rearrangement joins TRBV7-9 to TRBJ2-7; 8 nucleotides line up with TRBD2. The CDR3 loop spans 14 amino acids. Germline V gene lookup returns CDR1 SEHNR and CDR2 FQNEAQ (reference sequence). The V segment lost 2 bases and the J segment 6 bases; nucleotides outside the gene matches: 6. For the CDR3, the DNA is TGTGCCAGCAGCTTAATAGCGGGATCAGGCGAGCAGTACTTC. It is translated as CASSLIAGSGEQYF.

The chain uses TRBV13 and TRBJ2-1; TRBD2 matches at 8 bases. Germline V gene data show CDR1 as PRHDT and CDR2 as FYEKMQ (reference sequence). This CDR3 has 16 residues. V shed 5 bases and J 6 bases; nucleotides not matched to a gene: 12. CDR3 loop: CASSPRYGRAPNEQFF. In DNA form, the CDR3 reads TGTGCCAGCAGCCCCCGTTACGGGAGGGCGCCCAATGAGCAGTTCTTC.

This clonotype turned up a few times. The chain employs TRBV6-5 and TRBJ2-5; 7 nucleotides agree with TRBD1. The germline V gene has CDR1 MNHEY and CDR2 SVGAGI. V trimming: 4 bases; J trimming: 5 bases; junction bases outside the gene matches: 4. There are 13 residues in the CDR3. Here the CDR3 reads CASSSGQAETQYF. The DNA of the CDR3 is TGTGCCAGCAGTTCCGGACAGGCCGAGACCCAGTACTTC.

The CDR3 protein is CATSRVTSGVTDTQYF. The CDR3 nucleotides read TGTGCCACCAGCAGAGTGACTAGCGGAGTCACAGATACGCAGTATTTT. V usage is TRBV15 and J usage is TRBJ2-3; 9 positions agree with TRBD2. V was pared by 1 base and J by 2 bases, with 4 bases of the junction left unmatched. This CDR3 is 16 amino acids long. The germline CDR1 and CDR2 sequences are LNHNV and YYDKDF (reference sequence).

This clonotype showed up just a few times. The chain couples TRBV29-1 to TRBJ2-2, with D unclear. This CDR3 spans 13 amino acids. V was cut by 4 bases and J by 1 base, with 7 bases left in between. Germline assignment: CDR1 SQVTM and CDR2 ANQGSEA. DNA of the CDR3: TGCAGCGTTGGTCAGAGGAACACCGGGGAGCTGTTTTTT. Its protein is CSVGQRNTGELFF.

This clonotype was seen repeatedly, ten times or more. V and J are TRBV4-2 and TRBJ1-1; TRBD1 agrees at 9 bases. CDR1 and CDR2 (germline): LGHNA, YNFKEQ. V trimming: 4 bases; J trimming: 1 base; junction bases outside the gene matches: 10. This CDR3 region has 17 residues. CDR3 protein: CASSLPERTGANTEAFF. In nucleotides, the CDR3 is TGTGCCAGCAGCCTCCCCGAGAGGACAGGGGCGAACACTGAAGCTTTCTTT.

This clonotype has only a few counts. CDR3 bases: TGTGCCAGCCTGCGGGCGAATGAGCAGTTCTTC. Translating gives CASLRANEQFF. The chain employs TRBV28 and TRBJ2-1; TRBD2 is a possible D gene (5 bases). The V gene lost 8 bases and the J gene lost 7 bases, with 9 bases spanning the gap. Germline loops: CDR1 MDHEN, CDR2 SYDVKM. The CDR3 sequence is 11 residues long.

DNA for the CDR3: TGTGCCAGCAGCGCGGTTGTGCGACGGGGGCCCTACAATGAGCAGTTCTTC. It is translated as CASSAVVRRGPYNEQFF. V usage is TRBV28 and J usage is TRBJ2-1; D may correspond to TRBD1 or TRBD2 (6 bases each). V was clipped by 6 bases and J by 2 bases, with 20 bases between them. This CDR3 is built from 17 residues. Germline CDR1 MDHEN, CDR2 SYDVKM.

This clonotype was seen a few times. V is TRBV6-2 or TRBV6-3 and J is TRBJ2-3; possibly TRBD1 or TRBD2 for D (5 bases each). Trimming removed 2 bases at V and 2 bases at J, with 11 bases between. The CDR3 has 15 residues. CDR1 and CDR2 (germline): MNHEY, SVGEGT. CDR3 DNA: TGTGCCAGCAGTTACGGGGGAGCCCCCACAGATACGCAGTATTTT. Protein sequence: CASSYGGAPTDTQYF.

The CDR3 region has the DNA TGTGCCAGCAGCTTCGGGGGGGCCGGGACACACACCGGGGAGCTGTTTTTT. It codes for CASSFGGAGTHTGELFF. The chain has TRBV12-3 or TRBV12-4 and TRBJ2-2; 8 nucleotides agree with TRBD2. Trimming took 6 bases from V and 3 from J; bases not matched to a gene: 12. This CDR3 is built from 17 residues.

The chain has TRBV7-2 and TRBJ1-5; no clear D. The CDR3 length is 14 residues. CDR1 SGHTA and CDR2 FQGNSA come from the germline V gene. V was clipped by 2 bases and J by 5 bases, with 10 bases between them. In nucleotides, the CDR3 is TGTGCCAGCAGCTTAAAGGCCGCGGATCAGCCCCAGCATTTT. This gives the protein CASSLKAADQPQHF.